One and the same sample provided the 20 T cell receptor beta chains below, sequenced in a study of blood T cell repertoires in COVID-19. TCRdb keeps only in-frame clones here, not all; method: immunoSEQ multiplex PCR. Of over 100,000 clones in the sample, around 89% were seen once. Sequences were obtained from peripheral blood. These receptors were taken from a human donor in a cohort sampled during active COVID-19.

The chain employs TRBV7-2 and TRBJ2-3; TRBD2 matches at 7 bases. The CDR3 runs to 16 residues. Germline CDR1 is SGHTA and CDR2 is FQGNSA. V was clipped by 0 bases and J by 3 bases; unmatched bases: 6. The CDR3 loop reads CASSLAAGVVTDTQYF. The CDR3 DNA follows: TGTGCCAGCAGCTTAGCGGCGGGGGTGGTAACAGATACGCAGTATTTT.

The chain employs TRBV5-4 and TRBJ1-2; unclear D gene. V was shortened by 5 bases and J by 0 bases, with 11 bases between the two germline ends. The CDR3 sequence is 14 residues long. CDR1 and CDR2 (germline): SGHNT, YYREEE (reference sequence). The CDR3 sequence is CASRLPDSNYGYTF. The CDR3 DNA sequence: TGTGCCAGCAGACTACCGGACTCTAACTATGGCTACACCTTC. The full variable domain, in which reference TRBV5-4 and TRBJ1-2 provide the parts outside the CDR3, is ETGVTQSPTHLIKTRGQQVTLRCSSQSGHNTVSWYQQALGQGPQFIFQYYREEENGRGNFPPRFSGLQFPNYSSELNVNALELDDSALYLCASRLPDSNYGYTFGSGTRLTVV.

The chain has TRBV21-1 and TRBJ2-2; no check of the table's D call, TRBD1, against the DNA was made. TRBV21-1 is designated a pseudogene. This CDR3 is 16 amino acids long. DNA for the CDR3: TGTGCCAGCAGCAAAGCGTCAGGGTTGAACACCGGGGAGCTGTTTTTT. Translated: CASSKASGLNTGELFF.

The chain is built from TRBV14 and TRBJ1-1, with 11 bases aligning to TRBD1. This CDR3 has 16 residues. Unmatched junction bases numbered 3, after V lost 3 bases and J lost 0 bases. Per the germline V gene, CDR1 is SGHDN and CDR2 is FVKESK. This chain's CDR3 is CASSQPGQGVNTEAFF. The CDR3 DNA follows: TGTGCCAGCAGCCAGCCGGGACAGGGGGTGAACACTGAAGCTTTCTTT.

This clone turned up a few times. V gene TRBV4-1 combines with J gene TRBJ1-4; 8 nucleotides match TRBD1. CDR3 length: 16 amino acids. The germline V gene encodes CDR1 MGHRA and CDR2 YSYEKL. The junction had 8 bases not matched to a gene; V was cut back by 2 bases and J by 6 bases. The CDR3 nucleotides read TGCGCCAGCAGCCAATTCCAGGGGGCGATGGATGAAAAACTGTTTTTT. This encodes CASSQFQGAMDEKLFF.

The chain carries TRBV9 and TRBJ2-3; maybe TRBD2 (7 bases). Germline values: CDR1 SGDLS, CDR2 YYNGEE. This CDR3 has 15 residues. V was clipped by 6 bases and J by 3 bases, with 17 bases between them. The CDR3 nucleotides are TGTGCCAGCACCTCTGGGGGGGCTAGGACAGATACGCAGTATTTT. Translated, it gives CASTSGGARTDTQYF. Variable domain in full (rest from reference TRBV9 and TRBJ2-3): DSGVTQTPKHLITATGQRVTLRCSPRSGDLSVYWYQQSLDQGLQFLIQYYNGEERAKGNILERFSAQQFPDLHSELNLSSLELGDSALYFCASTSGGARTDTQYFGPGTRLTVL.

This clone was seen just once. The chain employs TRBV2 and TRBJ2-1; D possibly corresponds to TRBD2 (5 bases). V lost 8 bases and J lost 5, with 13 bases in between. The CDR3 runs 13 residues. The germline CDR1 and CDR2 sequences are SNHLY and FYNNEI. CDR3 protein: CASGRTAHNEQFF. The CDR3 DNA follows: TGTGCCAGCGGCCGGACTGCGCACAATGAGCAGTTCTTC.

The chain combines TRBV24-1 with TRBJ2-1; 11 nucleotides line up with TRBD2. In germline, CDR1 is KGHDR, CDR2 SFDVKD. V lost 5 bases, J lost 2 bases, and 16 bases stayed unmatched. This CDR3 is built from 20 residues. The CDR3 coding sequence is TGTGCCACCAGTGCCCCCCCGGGGCTAGCGGGGGGCAGAACCTACAATGAGCAGTTCTTC. Its protein is CATSAPPGLAGGRTYNEQFF.

Points on this clone: Other DNA variants within this sample encode the same CDR3. V usage is TRBV7-9 and J usage is TRBJ2-3; tentative D call: TRBD1 (5 bases). CDR3 length equals 14 residues. From germline, CDR1 is SEHNR and CDR2 FQNEAQ (reference sequence). Trimming stripped 5 bases from V and 2 bases from J, with 11 bases between. The DNA for the CDR3 is TGTGCCAGCAGCCTTCAGGGATCCACAGATACGCAGTATTTT. It yields the protein CASSLQGSTDTQYF.

The chain uses TRBV5-8 and TRBJ2-4; TRBD1 matches 8 bases. V lost 7 bases to trimming and J lost 7 bases; unmatched junction nucleotides: 13. Germline CDR1 and CDR2: SGHTS and YDEGEE. This CDR3 contains 15 residues. This CDR3 is CASLLGQGVWNIQYF. For the CDR3, the DNA is TGTGCCAGCCTCTTAGGACAGGGAGTATGGAACATTCAGTACTTC.

On this clone: A much larger clonotype is one base distant, so this may be a read error. This specimen includes other DNA sequences encoding the same CDR3. This chain links TRBV24-1 with TRBJ2-5; D may be TRBD1 (6 bases). This CDR3 has 15 amino acids. Germline CDR1 KGHDR, CDR2 SFDVKD. The V and J ends lost 4 bases and 0 bases respectively, with 11 bases between them. This CDR3 is CATSDPDRYQETQYF. CDR3 DNA: TGTGCCACCAGTGACCCCGACAGGTACCAAGAGACCCAGTACTTC.

This clone has a single count. CDR3 sequence reads: CAISRDRGDTEAFF. CDR3 DNA: TGTGCCATCAGTCGGGACAGGGGAGACACTGAAGCTTTCTTT. The chain joins TRBV10-3 to TRBJ1-1; TRBD1 matches at 10 bases. CDR3 length: 14 residues. J was trimmed by 3 bases and V by 5 bases; bases with no gene match: 3. CDR1 and CDR2 (germline): ENHRY, SYGVKD.

This rearrangement joins TRBV11-3 to TRBJ1-1; D is unresolved. CDR1 and CDR2 (germline): SGHNT, YENEEA. V gave up 3 bases and J gave up 1 base, with 12 bases separating them. CDR3 length: 15 residues. The CDR3 here is CASSFRERENTEAFF. The CDR3 nucleotides read TGTGCCAGCAGCTTCCGGGAAAGGGAGAACACTGAAGCTTTCTTT.

V usage is TRBV5-3 and J usage is TRBJ2-7; 8 nucleotides agree with TRBD1. TRBV5-3 is identified as an open reading frame with a role that is uncertain. Trimming at V came to 4 bases and at J to 2 bases, leaving 8 bases not matched to a gene. CDR3 length: 15 amino acids. The CDR3: CARSLRQGTTYEQYF. The CDR3 bases are TGTGCCAGAAGCCTCCGACAGGGGACCACCTACGAGCAGTACTTC.

The V call is TRBV5-1, the J call TRBJ1-2; the D gene is possibly TRBD1 (5 bases). The CDR3 covers 16 residues. In germline, CDR1 is SGHRS, CDR2 YFSETQ. V lost 0 bases and J lost 11, with 23 bases in between. The CDR3 loop is CASSLGPDRDPSGYTF. As DNA, the CDR3 is TGCGCCAGCAGCTTGGGCCCCGACAGAGACCCGAGCGGGTACACCTTC. The full variable domain, completed using reference TRBV5-1 and TRBJ1-2, is KAGVTQTPRYLIKTRGQQVTLSCSPISGHRSVSWYQQTPGQGLQFLFEYFSETQRNKGNFPGRFSGRQFSNSRSEMNVSTLELGDSALYLCASSLGPDRDPSGYTFGSGTRLTVV.

This chain links TRBV7-2 with TRBJ1-5; the D gene is possibly TRBD1 (5 bases). Germline V gene data show CDR1 as SGHTA and CDR2 as FQGNSA. The V end lost 5 bases, the J end lost 5 bases, and 16 bases lay between the germline ends. This CDR3 comprises 15 residues. The chain's CDR3 is CASSREGFWDQPQHF. Written as DNA, the CDR3 is TGTGCCAGCAGCCGGGAGGGGTTTTGGGATCAGCCCCAGCATTTT.

The CDR3 region is CASTTGTGQTDTQYF. CDR3 coding DNA: TGTGCCAGCACCACGGGGACAGGTCAAACAGATACGCAGTATTTT. The chain uses TRBV6-6 and TRBJ2-3, with 8 nucleotides matching TRBD1. This CDR3 region has 15 residues. The J segment lost 3 bases and the V segment lost 7 bases, leaving 9 bases of the junction unmatched. From germline, CDR1 is MNHNY and CDR2 SVGAGI (reference sequence).

V is TRBV19 and J is TRBJ2-7; TRBD2 matches at 13 bases. Looked up from germline, CDR1 is LNHDA and CDR2 is SQIVND (reference sequence). V gave up 10 bases and J gave up 0 bases; unmatched junction bases: 3. This CDR3 has 14 residues. Here the CDR3 DNA reads TGTGCCACCCGACTAGCGGGAGGCTCCTACGAGCAGTACTTC. This codes for CATRLAGGSYEQYF.

The chain employs TRBV7-8 and TRBJ2-7; the D gene is possibly TRBD2 (5 bases). The CDR3 is 14 amino acids. V was shortened by 5 bases and J by 3 bases, with 14 bases between the two germline ends. The V gene's germline CDR1 is SGHVS and CDR2 FQNEAQ. This CDR3 is CASSVLGSLYEQYF. The CDR3 DNA reads TGTGCCAGCAGCGTACTAGGGTCCCTCTACGAGCAGTACTTC.

The chain uses TRBV6-5 and TRBJ2-7; no reliable D call. The CDR3 is 13 amino acids. Looked up from germline, CDR1 is MNHEY and CDR2 is SVGAGI. Trimming shortened V by 0 bases and J by 6 bases, and 9 bases separated the two germline ends. The CDR3 nucleotides read TGTGCCAGCAGTTACTCGACAAGTGGCGAGCAGTACTTC. Its translation is CASSYSTSGEQYF.